This is a list of T cell receptor beta chains from one sample in a study of T cell repertoires in cytomegalovirus infection. TCRdb redid the calling of the reads with MiXCR, one entry per CDR3 protein. The sample lists 170,000 or so distinct CDR3 sequences; approximately 15% were seen once. Sample: PBMCs. These receptors were obtained from a human donor in good health (CMV status not recorded). Some clones in this sample may be carry-over from other donors' samples. Each CDR3 is given without its conserved first and last residue. Clone sizes are given selectively: once, few, many, or a class where the clone is expanded.

v_call,j_call,clone_size,cdr3_aa
TRBV6-2/TRBV6-3,TRBJ2-1,.,ASSPDRVINEQF
TRBV20-1,TRBJ2-1,few,SWGSSYNEQF
TRBV12-3/TRBV12-4,TRBJ2-6,many,ASSGDRAGWRANVLT
TRBV10-1,TRBJ1-1,many,ASNMTENTEAF
TRBV12-3/TRBV12-4,TRBJ1-2,many,ASSSGTGTSGYT
TRBV7-6,TRBJ1-3,few,ASSLWDAGRPSGNTIY
TRBV7-8,TRBJ2-7,many,ASSLAGSSGGAYEQY
TRBV24-1,TRBJ1-2,.,ATSDSARFIYGYT
TRBV28,TRBJ2-4,many,ASSLQGAKNIQY
TRBV10-3,TRBJ1-2,many,AISEPGQGNYGYT
TRBV7-9,TRBJ2-7,.,ASSPVTKSEQY
TRBV29-1,TRBJ2-5,few,SVRTGVEETQY
TRBV13,TRBJ1-5,few,ASSLGASNQPQH
TRBV20-1,TRBJ2-7,few,SARDFKDEQY
TRBV15,TRBJ2-1,few,ATSRDGNNEQF
TRBV4-1,TRBJ2-7,few,ASSPGNRDRDREQY
TRBV10-3,TRBJ2-1,few,ATLGITREQF
TRBV19,TRBJ1-5,many,ASKRTDPNQPQH
TRBV7-2,TRBJ2-5,many,ASSLSSGTETQY